Here is one T cell receptor (beta chain) with its context. Its antigen is unknown. Base qualities are not provided; no much larger clone lies one nucleotide away. RNA was extracted using the RNeasy kit, and roughly 0.5 to 1 microgram was reverse transcribed with random hexamers. The immunoSEQ multiplex PCR assay, covering 54 Vbeta and 13 Jbeta segments, was used to amplify TCR beta CDR3 regions. PCR amplification bias was corrected using a synthetic template baseline for primer optimization and computational correction. Processing in the source paper ran as follows. Reads were annotated to V, D and J genes according to IMGT and were analyzed with immunoSEQ Analyzer, with only productive sequences retained. Clonality was computed as one minus Shannon entropy normalized by log2 of the number of productive unique sequences. Public and private clones were assessed among the 100 most prevalent clones of each patient and control. A clone was defined as Susac-specific if it was absent from the healthy and MS cohorts, from about 1,100 published viral clones and from other ImmuneACCESS disease sequences. The public reads were run again by TCRdb, first through fastp at Q25 and then through MiXCR, and only productive beta chains were kept. Each CDR3 protein gets just one entry, which takes the most common genes and DNA from the rows behind it. For this entry, the V and J calls and clone size follow TCRdb and not the study's own pipeline. For this sample the table gives 150,000 to 200,000 distinct CDR3 sequences, of which approximately 95% were detected only once. The ten largest clones represent roughly 0.097% of the sample.

High-throughput TCR beta sequencing profiled peripheral blood CD8+ and CD4+ T cells from healthy donors, Susac syndrome patients and multiple sclerosis patients. Multiple sclerosis controls were treatment-naive patients with stable or active relapsing-remitting disease fulfilling revised McDonald criteria. Bulk CD8+ and CD4+ T cells were purified magnetically by negative isolation, whereas CD8+ TEMRA cells were enriched by FACS. Blood was drawn into EDTA tubes, processed within 24 hours, and PBMCs were isolated by density gradient centrifugation. PBMCs intended for TCR sequencing were cryopreserved in liquid nitrogen and were subsequently thawed in a 37 degrees C water bath. The sorted or isolated CD4+, CD8+ and CD8+ TEMRA cells reached a purity of at least 90%. V loses 3 bases at its end and J loses 4 bases; junction bases beyond the gene matches: 11. The CDR3 sequence holds 19 residues, the cysteine and phenylalanine included. CDR3 DNA is the only sequence kept; it has 57 bases, read in frame from the first base. From a lookup of the germline V gene (reference sequence), CDR1 and CDR2 are WNHNN and SYGVQD.

These data come from a study of CD8 T cells in Susac syndrome (dated by TCRdb to the late 2010s). At the level of the whole study: The study used repertoire sequencing to test whether antigen drove CD8+ T cell activation and differentiation in Susac syndrome.

The full study reports these points: The number of individuals in the TCR sequencing and HLA analysis was recognized as being relatively small.

The material sequenced was CD4+ T cells from PBMCs. Recombination connected TRBV10-1 to TRBJ2-2; TRBD2 aligns with 13 central bases. The TCR sequence derives from a human donor with multiple sclerosis. CDR3 reads: CASSDPGLAGPVGTGELFF. The DNA reads as follows: TGCGCCAGCAGTGACCCGGGACTAGCGGGGCCGGTTGGCACCGGGGAGCTGTTTTTT.